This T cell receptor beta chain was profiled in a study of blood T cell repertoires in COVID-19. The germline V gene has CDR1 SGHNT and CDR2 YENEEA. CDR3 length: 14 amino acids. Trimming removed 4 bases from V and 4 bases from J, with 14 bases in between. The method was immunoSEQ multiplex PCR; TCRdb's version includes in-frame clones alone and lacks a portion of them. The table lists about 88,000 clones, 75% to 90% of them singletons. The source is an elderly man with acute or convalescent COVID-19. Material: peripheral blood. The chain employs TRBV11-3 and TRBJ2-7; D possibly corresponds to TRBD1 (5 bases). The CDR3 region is CASSSQTASYEQYF. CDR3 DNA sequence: TGTGCCAGCAGCTCCCAGACAGCTTCATACGAGCAGTACTTC.